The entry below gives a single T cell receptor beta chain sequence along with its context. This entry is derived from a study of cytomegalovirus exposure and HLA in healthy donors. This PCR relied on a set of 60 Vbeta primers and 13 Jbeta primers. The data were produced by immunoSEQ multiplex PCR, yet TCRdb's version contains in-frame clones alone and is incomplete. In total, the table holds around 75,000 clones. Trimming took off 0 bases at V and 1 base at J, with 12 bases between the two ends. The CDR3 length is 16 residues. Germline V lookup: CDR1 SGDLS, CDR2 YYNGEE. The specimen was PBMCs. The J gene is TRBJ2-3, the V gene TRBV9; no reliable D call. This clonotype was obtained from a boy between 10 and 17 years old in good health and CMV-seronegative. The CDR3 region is CASSVGRNLGTDTQYF. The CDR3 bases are TGTGCCAGCAGCGTAGGCAGGAATTTAGGCACAGATACGCAGTATTTT.